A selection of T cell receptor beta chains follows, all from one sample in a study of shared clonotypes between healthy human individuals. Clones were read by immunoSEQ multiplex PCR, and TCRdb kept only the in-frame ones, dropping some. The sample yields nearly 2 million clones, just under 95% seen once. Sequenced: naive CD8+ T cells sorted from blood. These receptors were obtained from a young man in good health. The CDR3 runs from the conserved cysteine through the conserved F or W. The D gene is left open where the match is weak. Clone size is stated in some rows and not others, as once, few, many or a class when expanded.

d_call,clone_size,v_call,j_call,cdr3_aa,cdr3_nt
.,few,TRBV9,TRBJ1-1,CASSSTAFFPEAFF,TGTGCCAGCAGCTCTACGGCTTTCTTCCCTGAAGCTTTCTTT
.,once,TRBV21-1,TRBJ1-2,CASSKPTGPHNYGYTF,TGTGCCAGCAGCAAACCAACGGGTCCTCACAACTATGGCTACACCTTC
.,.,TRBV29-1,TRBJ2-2,CSVPGRYTGELFF,TGCAGCGTTCCAGGGCGGTACACCGGGGAGCTGTTTTTT
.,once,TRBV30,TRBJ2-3,CAWTKYSGTDTQYF,TGTGCCTGGACTAAATACAGCGGCACAGATACGCAGTATTTT
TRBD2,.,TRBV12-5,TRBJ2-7,CASGFPTSGIGEQYF,TGTGCTAGTGGTTTTCCGACTAGCGGGATCGGCGAGCAGTACTTC
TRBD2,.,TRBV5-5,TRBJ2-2,CASSLFFFVAAGGAPGELFF,TGTGCCAGCAGCTTGTTCTTTTTCGTAGCCGCGGGAGGAGCTCCCGGGGAGCTGTTTTTT
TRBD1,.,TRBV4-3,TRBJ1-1,CASSQDPGTGRTEAFF,TGCGCCAGCAGCCAAGACCCCGGGACAGGACGGACTGAAGCTTTCTTT
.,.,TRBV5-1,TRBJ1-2,CASSLVGDDYGYTF,TGCGCCAGCAGCTTGGTAGGGGACGACTATGGCTACACCTTC
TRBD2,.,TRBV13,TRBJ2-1,CASSYSGDEQFF,TGTGCCAGCAGCTATAGCGGGGATGAGCAGTTCTTC
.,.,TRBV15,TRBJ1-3,CATSQSGISGNTIYF,TGTGCCACCAGCCAATCAGGGATCTCTGGAAACACCATATATTTT
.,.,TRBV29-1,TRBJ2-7,CSVRNFGQGHTYEQYF,TGCAGCGTAAGAAACTTCGGGCAGGGGCATACCTACGAGCAGTACTTC
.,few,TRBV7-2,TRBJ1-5,CASSPGRTQPQHF,TGTGCCAGCAGCCCTGGGAGAACCCAGCCCCAGCATTTT
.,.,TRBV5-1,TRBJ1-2,CASMGENYGYTF,TGCGCCAGCATGGGGGAAAACTATGGCTACACCTTC
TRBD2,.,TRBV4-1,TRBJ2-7,CASSQASGESSYEQYF,TGCGCCAGCAGCCAAGCTAGCGGGGAAAGCTCCTACGAGCAGTACTTC
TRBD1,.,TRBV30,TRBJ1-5,CAWSLGTGDHQPQHF,TGTGCCTGGAGCCTCGGGACAGGGGATCATCAGCCCCAGCATTTT
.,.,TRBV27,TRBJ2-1,CASSSRLYNEQFF,TGTGCCAGCAGCTCCCGACTGTACAATGAGCAGTTCTTC
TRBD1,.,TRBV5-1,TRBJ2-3,CASSEGQGPGEISTDTQYF,TGCGCCAGCAGCGAAGGACAGGGCCCGGGAGAGATAAGCACAGATACGCAGTATTTT
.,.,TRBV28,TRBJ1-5,CASSGPGNRTSQPQHF,TGTGCCAGCAGTGGGCCAGGAAACAGGACGAGTCAGCCCCAGCATTTT
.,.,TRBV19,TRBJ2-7,CASSIAESYEQYF,TGTGCCAGTAGTATTGCAGAGTCCTACGAGCAGTACTTC
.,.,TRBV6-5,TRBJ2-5,CASSYSGQETQYF,TGTGCCAGCAGTTACTCGGGACAAGAGACCCAGTACTTC
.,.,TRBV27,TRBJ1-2,CASSFKEGHNYGYTF,TGTGCCAGCAGTTTCAAGGAGGGGCACAACTATGGCTACACCTTC
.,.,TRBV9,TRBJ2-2,CASSVGGTAPGELFF,TGTGCCAGCAGCGTAGGAGGGACGGCTCCCGGGGAGCTGTTTTTT